These 27 T cell receptor beta chains originate from one sample sequenced in a study of technical replicates of blood from several donors. TCRdb's table, derived via immunoSEQ multiplex PCR, lists solely in-frame clones and lacks some. The sample consists of tens of thousands of clones, more than 75% of them appearing once. Sample: PBMCs. The receptor source for this set is a human donor in good health. Some clones in this sample may be carry-over from other donors' samples.

The chain couples TRBV29-1 to TRBJ1-1, with TRBD1 identical over 7 bases. Germline V gene sequence: CDR1 SQVTM, CDR2 ANQGSEA. Losses at the gene ends were 4 bases for V and 3 bases for J; bases not matched to a gene: 5. CDR3 length: 13 amino acids. The CDR3 bases are TGCAGCGTTGTTCAGGGGGTTTACACTGAAGCTTTCTTT. It yields the protein CSVVQGVYTEAFF.

The DNA for the CDR3 is TGTGCCAGCAGCGTGACCTCCCGGGACAGGGACTCCTACGAGCAGTACTTC. Protein sequence: CASSVTSRDRDSYEQYF. The chain joins TRBV9 to TRBJ2-7; 9 bases are a match to TRBD1. This CDR3 is 17 amino acids long. Germline V gives CDR1 SGDLS, CDR2 YYNGEE. The ends lost 2 bases at V and 0 bases at J; junction bases unmatched: 9.

The V and J genes are TRBV18 and TRBJ1-1, with TRBD1 as a possible D gene (6 bases). Trimming took off 4 bases at V and 4 bases at J, with 16 bases between the two ends. The CDR3 contains 15 residues. Germline V gene data show CDR1 as KGHSH and CDR2 as LQKENI. In DNA, the CDR3 is TGTGCCAGCTCACGTCAACAGGGTGGCGGCACTGAAGCTTTCTTT. This translates into CASSRQQGGGTEAFF.

This CDR3 reads CAIQGGGTEAFF. The DNA of the CDR3 is TGTGCCATACAGGGGGGGGGCACTGAAGCTTTCTTT. The chain joins TRBV2 to TRBJ1-1; TRBD1 matches at 8 bases. Per the germline V gene, CDR1 is SNHLY and CDR2 is FYNNEI. This CDR3 is 12 amino acids long. V dropped 10 bases and J dropped 4; count of bases not matched to a gene: 5.

This rearrangement joins TRBV7-3 to TRBJ2-1; 16 bases match TRBD2. CDR1 SGHTA and CDR2 FQGTGA come from the germline V gene. The CDR3 has 14 amino acids. Trimming at V came to 5 bases and at J to 15 bases, leaving 7 bases not matched to a gene. This chain's CDR3 is CASSPGTSGGVWFF. In nucleotides, the CDR3 is TGTGCCAGCAGCCCCGGGACTAGCGGGGGGGTCTGGTTCTTC.

This clone was seen only a few times. The rearrangement joins TRBV7-9 to TRBJ2-7; TRBD2 matches at 13 bases. The CDR3 extends over 15 amino acids. Germline V gives CDR1 SEHNR, CDR2 FQNEAQ (reference sequence). Losses at the gene ends were 5 bases for V and 6 bases for J; bases not matched to a gene: 7. This CDR3 is CASSPRTSGRIEQYF. DNA of the CDR3: TGTGCCAGCAGCCCCCGGACTAGCGGGAGAATCGAGCAGTACTTC.

The CDR3 coding sequence is TGTGCCAGCAGCTTGGGGCAGTACCACTATGGCTACACCTTC. As protein: CASSLGQYHYGYTF. The chain has TRBV5-6 and TRBJ1-2; D uncertain. The CDR3 loop spans 14 amino acids. Deletions cut 0 bases from V and 3 bases from J, with 9 bases between. Per the germline V gene, CDR1 is SGHDT and CDR2 is YYEEEE. The whole variable domain, filled in from reference TRBV5-6 and TRBJ1-2, reads DAGVTQSPTHLIKTRGQQVTLRCSPKSGHDTVSWYQQALGQGPQFIFQYYEEEERQRGNFPDRFSGHQFPNYSSELNVNALLLGDSALYLCASSLGQYHYGYTFGSGTRLTVV.

J is TRBJ2-1 and V is TRBV5-4; D is perhaps TRBD2 (6 bases). Germline V CDR1 and CDR2: SGHNT, YYREEE (reference sequence). Trimming pared 0 bases from V and 4 bases from J, leaving 11 bases between. The CDR3 contains 15 residues. In DNA, the CDR3 is TGTGCCAGCAGCTTGGGACTAGGTAGATACAATGAGCAGTTCTTC. Protein sequence: CASSLGLGRYNEQFF.

The CDR3 sequence is CASSYSRTGTNEKLFF. The CDR3 DNA is TGTGCCAGCAGTTACTCCAGGACAGGAACTAATGAAAAACTGTTTTTT. The rearrangement joins TRBV6-5 to TRBJ1-4; 7 bases fit TRBD1. Germline CDR1 and CDR2: MNHEY and SVGAGI. This CDR3 is 16 amino acids long. V was pared by 0 bases and J by 1 base, with 2 bases of the junction left unmatched.

The genes are TRBV4-3 and TRBJ2-3; no definite D call. The length of the CDR3 is 13 residues. V was trimmed by 0 bases and J by 3 bases, leaving 4 bases between them. The V gene's germline CDR1 is LGHNA and CDR2 YSLEER. The CDR3 region has the DNA TGCGCCAGCAGCCAAGAACAGACAGATACGCAGTATTTT. This codes for CASSQEQTDTQYF.

A single count supports this clone. This sequence joins TRBV19 and TRBJ1-1; 9 nucleotides agree with TRBD1. CDR1 and CDR2 from the germline V gene are LNHDA and SQIVND (reference sequence). The V gene end was trimmed by 5 bases and the J gene end by 4 bases; junction bases not matched to a gene: 5. This CDR3 has 14 residues. The CDR3 sequence: CASSVTGGFTEAFF. The DNA for the CDR3 is TGTGCCAGTAGTGTGACAGGGGGGTTCACTGAAGCTTTCTTT. Together with reference TRBV19 and TRBJ1-1, the CDR3 gives the full variable domain: DGGITQSPKYLFRKEGQNVTLSCEQNLNHDAMYWYRQDPGQGLRLIYYSQIVNDFQKGDIAEGYSVSREKKESFPLTVTSAQKNPTAFYLCASSVTGGFTEAFFGQGTRLTVV.

Notes on this clone: This same CDR3 is encoded by further DNA sequences in the sample. V is TRBV6-5 and J is TRBJ1-6; 7 nucleotides agree with TRBD1. Germline V gives CDR1 MNHEY, CDR2 SVGAGI. There are 15 residues in the CDR3. Unmatched junction bases numbered 1, after V lost 0 bases and J lost 5 bases. CDR3 protein: CASSYSGQHNSPLHF. Written as DNA, the CDR3 is TGTGCCAGCAGTTACTCGGGACAGCATAATTCACCCCTCCACTTT.

The CDR3 bases are TGTGCCAGCAGTTTTAGGGGCCTGACAGGCTACGAGCAGTACTTC. Translated, it gives CASSFRGLTGYEQYF. V usage is TRBV27 and J usage is TRBJ2-7, with a tentative D call TRBD1 (6 bases). Deletions cut 3 bases from V and 3 bases from J, with 15 bases between. From germline, CDR1 is MNHEY and CDR2 SMNVEV (reference sequence). The CDR3 runs 15 residues.

This chain connects TRBV6-6 to TRBJ1-4; 10 bases are shared with TRBD1. This CDR3 has 16 residues. Germline lookup yields CDR1 MNHNY and CDR2 SVGAGI (reference sequence). Germline trimming cut 5 bases from V and 1 base from J; bases unmatched to any gene: 4. CDR3 coding DNA: TGTGCCAGCAGTACTAGGACAGGGGGAACTAATGAAAAACTGTTTTTT. Translated, it gives CASSTRTGGTNEKLFF.

The chain is built from TRBV18 and TRBJ1-6; TRBD1 matches 12 bases. The CDR3 runs 16 residues. The germline V gene has CDR1 KGHSH and CDR2 LQKENI. V lost 10 bases, J lost 8 bases, and 12 bases stayed unmatched. The CDR3 nucleotides are TGTGCCACCAAAAGGGGGACAGGGGGCACTGATTCACCCCTCCACTTT. Amino acids: CATKRGTGGTDSPLHF. The full variable domain, in which reference TRBV18 and TRBJ1-6 provide the parts outside the CDR3, is NAGVMQNPRHLVRRRGQEARLRCSPMKGHSHVYWYRQLPEEGLKFMVYLQKENIIDESGMPKERFSAEFPKEGPSILRIQQVVRGDSAAYFCATKRGTGGTDSPLHFGNGTRLTVT.

The J gene is TRBJ2-7, the V gene TRBV4-2, with a possible D match to TRBD2 (6 bases). Germline CDR1 and CDR2: LGHNA and YNFKEQ. With 1 base removed from V and 2 bases from J, the gap between germline ends came to 12 bases. The length of the CDR3 is 15 residues. In DNA form, the CDR3 reads TGTGCCAGCAGCCAAGGGGGGGACTGGCCCTACGAGCAGTACTTC. As protein: CASSQGGDWPYEQYF.

This sequence joins TRBV7-2 and TRBJ1-4, with D maybe TRBD1 (5 bases). The germline V gene has CDR1 SGHTA and CDR2 FQGNSA. CDR3 length: 14 residues. Trimming took off 5 bases at V and 5 bases at J, with 12 bases between the two ends. Here the CDR3 reads CASSTRQKNEKLFF. The CDR3, as DNA: TGTGCCAGCAGCACCAGACAGAAGAATGAAAAACTGTTTTTT.

The V and J genes are TRBV5-4 and TRBJ2-1, with TRBD2 matching 8 bases. V lost 5 bases to trimming and J lost 8 bases; unmatched junction nucleotides: 9. Germline V gene data show CDR1 as SGHNT and CDR2 as YYREEE (reference sequence). This CDR3 has 14 residues. The CDR3 protein is CASRNGGGKDEQFF. In nucleotides, the CDR3 is TGTGCCAGCAGAAATGGCGGGGGGAAGGATGAGCAGTTCTTC.

This clone has a single count. The chain joins TRBV7-2 to TRBJ1-5, with 8 bases identical to TRBD1. The CDR3 sequence is 14 residues long. The trim removed 5 bases at V and 7 bases at J, leaving 7 bases unmatched. Germline values: CDR1 SGHTA, CDR2 FQGNSA. The CDR3 region has the DNA TGTGCCAGCAGCGGCGACAGGGGTGGGCAGCCCCAGCATTTT. Protein: CASSGDRGGQPQHF.

The chain employs TRBV5-6 and TRBJ2-4, with D unclear. Looked up from germline, CDR1 is SGHDT and CDR2 is YYEEEE. V was shortened by 2 bases and J by 9 bases, with 6 bases between the two germline ends. The CDR3 is 11 residues long. In DNA, the CDR3 is TGTGCCAGCAGCTTCTCGGGCATTCAGTACTTC. This translates into CASSFSGIQYF. Full variable domain (missing parts from reference TRBV5-6 and TRBJ2-4): DAGVTQSPTHLIKTRGQQVTLRCSPKSGHDTVSWYQQALGQGPQFIFQYYEEEERQRGNFPDRFSGHQFPNYSSELNVNALLLGDSALYLCASSFSGIQYFGAGTRLSVL.

The chain has TRBV27 and TRBJ1-1; D perhaps matches TRBD1 (5 bases). V lost 8 bases and J 4 bases, leaving 26 bases between the germline ends. CDR3 length: 17 residues. Germline CDR1 is MNHEY and CDR2 is SMNVEV (reference sequence). The CDR3 coding sequence is TGTGCCAGCCTGGGGGGAGGGGCCCAGGGACTAGGCACTGAAGCTTTCTTT. Encoded protein: CASLGGGAQGLGTEAFF.

This clone appeared a single time. The rearrangement joins TRBV29-1 to TRBJ1-2, with a possible D match to TRBD1 (6 bases). V was clipped by 6 bases and J by 1 base, with 6 bases between them. CDR3 length: 11 residues. CDR1 is SQVTM and CDR2 is ANQGSEA in the germline V gene. CDR3 amino acids: CSVDSNYGYTF. The CDR3 DNA follows: TGCAGCGTGGACAGTAACTATGGCTACACCTTC.

The chain has TRBV2 and TRBJ1-5; no reliable D call. CDR1 is SNHLY and CDR2 is FYNNEI in the germline V gene. Trimming shortened V by 4 bases and J by 5 bases, and 6 bases separated the two germline ends. The CDR3 length is 12 residues. DNA of the CDR3: TGTGCCAGCAGTGCCCCCTATCAGCCCCAGCATTTT. Protein: CASSAPYQPQHF.

The chain joins TRBV20-1 to TRBJ1-2; 7 bases fit TRBD1. The CDR3 loop spans 11 amino acids. Germline values: CDR1 DFQATT, CDR2 SNEGSKA (reference sequence). For the CDR3, the DNA is TGCAGCACGTGGACAGGTGGTGGCTACACCTTC. Translating gives CSTWTGGGYTF.

The chain is built from TRBV4-1 and TRBJ1-1; 9 bases are a match to TRBD1. CDR3 length: 17 residues. V was pared by 2 bases and J by 4 bases, with 11 bases of the junction left unmatched. Germline loops: CDR1 MGHRA, CDR2 YSYEKL. Written as DNA, the CDR3 is TGCGCCAGCAGCCAAACCGGGACAGGGTGGGTGGGCACTGAAGCTTTCTTT. It translates to CASSQTGTGWVGTEAFF.

The chain carries TRBV6-5 and TRBJ1-4; TRBD1 matches 7 bases. The CDR3 spans 15 residues. The V and J ends lost 6 bases and 8 bases, in that order; junction bases with no gene match: 12. Germline CDR1 MNHEY, CDR2 SVGAGI. This CDR3 reads CASSARGAPGEKLFF. CDR3 coding DNA: TGTGCCAGCAGCGCCAGGGGGGCCCCGGGGGAAAAACTGTTTTTT.

The chain joins TRBV6-6 to TRBJ2-1; 8 nucleotides align to TRBD2. This CDR3 region has 15 residues. Looked up from germline, CDR1 is MNHNY and CDR2 is SVGAGI (reference sequence). V shed 5 bases, J shed 10 bases, and the junction held 13 bases outside the gene matches. This CDR3 is CASSPGLVLSEEQFF. The CDR3 DNA reads TGTGCCAGCAGTCCGGGACTAGTTCTTTCGGAGGAGCAGTTCTTC.